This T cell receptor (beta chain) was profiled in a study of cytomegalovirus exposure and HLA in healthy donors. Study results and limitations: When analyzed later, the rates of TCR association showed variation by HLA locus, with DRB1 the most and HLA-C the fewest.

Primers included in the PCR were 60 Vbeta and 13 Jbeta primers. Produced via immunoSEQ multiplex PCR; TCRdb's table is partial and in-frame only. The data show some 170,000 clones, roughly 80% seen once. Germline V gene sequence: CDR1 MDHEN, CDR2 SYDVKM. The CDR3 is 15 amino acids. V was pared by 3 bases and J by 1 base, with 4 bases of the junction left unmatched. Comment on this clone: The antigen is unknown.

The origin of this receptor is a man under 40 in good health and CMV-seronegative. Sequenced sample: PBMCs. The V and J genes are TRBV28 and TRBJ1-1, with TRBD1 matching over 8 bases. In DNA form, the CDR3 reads TGTGCCAGCAGTTTCCCCGGGACAGGGAACACTGAAGCTTTCTTT. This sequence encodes CASSFPGTGNTEAFF.